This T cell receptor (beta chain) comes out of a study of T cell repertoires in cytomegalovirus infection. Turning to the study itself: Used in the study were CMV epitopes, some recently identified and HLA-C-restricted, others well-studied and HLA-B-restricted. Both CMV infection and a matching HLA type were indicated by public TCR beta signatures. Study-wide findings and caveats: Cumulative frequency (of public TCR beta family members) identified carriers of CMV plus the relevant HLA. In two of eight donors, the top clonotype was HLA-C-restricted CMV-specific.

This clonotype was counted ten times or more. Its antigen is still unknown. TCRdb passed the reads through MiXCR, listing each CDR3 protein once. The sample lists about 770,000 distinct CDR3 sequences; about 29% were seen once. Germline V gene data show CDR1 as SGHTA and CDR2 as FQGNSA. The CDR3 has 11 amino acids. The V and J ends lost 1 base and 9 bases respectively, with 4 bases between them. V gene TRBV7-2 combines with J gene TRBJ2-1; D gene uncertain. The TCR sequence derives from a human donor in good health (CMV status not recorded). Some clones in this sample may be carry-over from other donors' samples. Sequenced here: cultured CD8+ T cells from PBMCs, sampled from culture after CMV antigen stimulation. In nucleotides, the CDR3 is TGTGCCAGCAGCTTAGGTACTGAGCAGTTCTTC. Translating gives CASSLGTEQFF.